This TCR beta chain was documented in a study of T cell repertoires in cytomegalovirus infection. The wider study: Both recently identified HLA-C-restricted and well-studied HLA-B-restricted CMV epitopes were used in the study.

In germline, CDR1 is SGHTA, CDR2 FQGNSA. J was trimmed by 4 bases and V by 5 bases; bases with no gene match: 11. CDR3 length: 16 amino acids. As concerns this clonotype: Antigen unknown.

TCRdb fed the reads into MiXCR, producing one record per CDR3 protein. This sample yields about 500,000 distinct CDR3 sequences, of which roughly 34% are seen a single time; 17% belongs to the top ten. The chain carries TRBV7-2 and TRBJ2-3; TRBD2 agrees at 8 bases. The receptor's source is a human donor in good health (CMV status not recorded). Some clones in this sample may be carry-over from other donors' samples. Sequencing was performed on cultured PBMCs, taken from culture after CMV antigen stimulation. CDR3 protein: CASSQGRGVPPDTQYF. CDR3 nucleotide sequence: TGTGCCAGCAGCCAAGGGCGGGGGGTCCCCCCAGATACGCAGTATTTT.